The 19 T cell receptor beta chains below come from one sample, sequenced in a study of blood T cell repertoires in COVID-19 (TCRdb year 2020). The library was obtained by the immunoSEQ multiplex PCR assay. TCRdb mirrors the immuneACCESS table, restricted to in-frame sequences. Some clones are absent from its copies; in checked studies, under half trace to an unresolved V gene, and the reason for the others is unknown. The sample yields approximately 210,000 clones; roughly nine tenths were counted once. In total, the top ten clones hold around 1.2% of the sample. Specimen: peripheral blood. All receptors derive from a young man with acute or convalescent COVID-19.

The J gene is TRBJ1-1, the V gene TRBV30; D gene ambiguous. The CDR3 sequence is 13 residues long. Trimming left V 3 bases short and J 0 bases short, with 8 bases between. Germline loops: CDR1 GTSNPN, CDR2 SVGIG (reference sequence). The chain's CDR3 is CAWRGSMNTEAFF. The CDR3 DNA reads TGTGCCTGGAGGGGCAGCATGAACACTGAAGCTTTCTTT.

The chain employs TRBV7-6 and TRBJ2-1; 7 bases line up with TRBD2. The length of the CDR3 is 17 residues. V was clipped by 5 bases and J by 7 bases; unmatched bases: 17. Germline values: CDR1 SGHVS, CDR2 FNYEAQ. The DNA for the CDR3 is TGTGCCAGCAGCCCCAGAGGGCCCAGGGACTATCGGAATGAGCAGTTCTTC. As protein: CASSPRGPRDYRNEQFF. The complete variable domain, with remaining parts taken from reference TRBV7-6 and TRBJ2-1, reads GAGVSQSPRYKVTKRGQDVALRCDPISGHVSLYWYRQALGQGPEFLTYFNYEAQQDKSGLPNDRFSAERPEGSISTLTIQRTEQRDSAMYRCASSPRGPRDYRNEQFFGPGTRLTVL.

This sequence joins TRBV28 and TRBJ2-7, with 9 bases identical to TRBD1. There are 14 residues in the CDR3. Germline CDR1 and CDR2: MDHEN and SYDVKM. The V and J ends lost 2 bases and 7 bases, in that order; junction bases with no gene match: 6. In DNA, the CDR3 is TGTGCCAGCAGTTTAGGACAGGGGAGTCGGGAGCAGTACTTC. It encodes CASSLGQGSREQYF.

The table lists this clone with a count of one. V usage is TRBV4-1 and J usage is TRBJ2-5; possibly TRBD2 for D (5 bases). Trimming removed 1 base at V and 5 bases at J, with 11 bases between. Germline V gene sequence: CDR1 MGHRA, CDR2 YSYEKL. The CDR3 runs to 14 residues. CDR3 in amino acids: CASSQGTSRETQYF. CDR3 nucleotide sequence: TGCGCCAGCAGCCAAGGGACTTCCCGGGAGACCCAGTACTTC.

The rearrangement joins TRBV24-1 to TRBJ1-2; D is ambiguous. The CDR3 spans 12 residues. V was shortened by 5 bases and J by 5 bases, with 8 bases between the two germline ends. The germline gives CDR1 KGHDR, CDR2 SFDVKD. CDR3 in DNA: TGTGCCACCAGTGCAGACTTTTATGGCTACACCTTC. Its protein is CATSADFYGYTF.

This clone was recorded once. The gene calls are TRBV28 and TRBJ2-7, with TRBD1 identical over 7 bases. Germline V gene lookup returns CDR1 MDHEN and CDR2 SYDVKM. The CDR3 has 14 amino acids. V lost 2 bases to trimming and J lost 2 bases; unmatched junction nucleotides: 3. The CDR3 loop is CASSLEGATYEQYF. For the CDR3, the DNA is TGTGCCAGCAGTTTAGAGGGGGCCACCTACGAGCAGTACTTC.

This rearrangement joins TRBV6-5 to TRBJ2-7, with 8 nucleotides matching TRBD2. The CDR3 totals 11 residues. V gave up 10 bases and J gave up 4 bases; unmatched junction bases: 3. CDR1 is MNHEY and CDR2 is SVGAGI in the germline V gene. In nucleotides, the CDR3 is TGTGCCATCAGACTAGCGTACGAGCAGTACTTC. It specifies CAIRLAYEQYF.

This chain uses TRBV27 with TRBJ2-1; TRBD2 might be the D (6 bases). The germline gives CDR1 MNHEY, CDR2 SMNVEV (reference sequence). Deletions cut 7 bases from V and 6 bases from J, with 13 bases between. The CDR3 runs to 13 residues. In nucleotides, the CDR3 is TGTGCCAGCAATGCGGGGAGAGCCAATGAGCAGTTCTTC. Protein: CASNAGRANEQFF.

The rearrangement joins TRBV7-9 to TRBJ1-6; 8 bases agree with TRBD1. Germline V gene lookup returns CDR1 SEHNR and CDR2 FQNEAQ (reference sequence). The CDR3 totals 19 residues. Unmatched junction bases numbered 13, after V lost 5 bases and J lost 1 base. CDR3 in DNA: TGTGCCAGCAGCCCCCAACGCGGACAGGGAATGTCCTATAATTCACCCCTCCACTTT. Encoded protein: CASSPQRGQGMSYNSPLHF. Full variable domain (rest looked up from reference TRBV7-9 and TRBJ1-6): DTGVSQNPRHKITKRGQNVTFRCDPISEHNRLYWYRQTLGQGPEFLTYFQNEAQLEKSRLLSDRFSAERPKGSFSTLEIQRTEQGDSAMYLCASSPQRGQGMSYNSPLHFGNGTRLTVT.

The chain has TRBV30 and TRBJ1-2; a possible D gene is TRBD1 (6 bases). CDR1 is GTSNPN and CDR2 is SVGIG in the germline V gene (reference sequence). Trimming removed 3 bases from V and 5 bases from J, with 10 bases in between. The CDR3 loop spans 12 amino acids. The CDR3 DNA reads TGTGCCTGGAGGAGGACAGCTTATGGCTACACCTTC. This translates into CAWRRTAYGYTF.

V gene TRBV11-2 combines with J gene TRBJ2-2, with D perhaps TRBD2 (7 bases). CDR3 length equals 15 residues. The germline CDR1 and CDR2 sequences are SGHAT and FQNNGV. The V gene lost 6 bases and the J gene lost 6 bases, with 17 bases spanning the gap. The CDR3 nucleotides are TGTGCCAGCAGTCCCCCCCGGGGGGCGGCCGGGGAGCTGTTTTTT. This gives the protein CASSPPRGAAGELFF.

The chain employs TRBV29-1 and TRBJ2-3; maybe TRBD2 (5 bases). The germline V gene encodes CDR1 SQVTM and CDR2 ANQGSEA. V lost 5 bases to trimming and J lost 0 bases, with 9 bases between them. CDR3 length: 13 amino acids. CDR3 residues: CSVWQRSTDTQYF. CDR3 nucleotide sequence: TGCAGCGTTTGGCAGCGGAGCACAGATACGCAGTATTTT.

The rearrangement joins TRBV20-1 to TRBJ1-6; 9 bases are a match to TRBD1. This CDR3 has 16 residues. V lost 3 bases, J lost 7 bases, and 10 bases stayed unmatched. In germline, CDR1 is DFQATT, CDR2 SNEGSKA (reference sequence). The CDR3 DNA reads as TGCAGTGCTAGTCAGTTCGGGACAGGGAAAAATTCACCCCTCCACTTT. It codes for CSASQFGTGKNSPLHF.

The chain couples TRBV3-1 (or the pseudogene TRBV3-2) to TRBJ2-5, with 8 bases lining up with TRBD1. The tail of the sequence fits TRBJ2-7 better, so the J call may be wrong. Germline V gives CDR1 LGHDT, CDR2 YNNKEL (reference sequence). The CDR3 covers 16 residues. The CDR3 nucleotides read TGTGCCAGCAGCCTCTCGGGGACAGGTACCACCTACGAGCAGTACTTC. Amino acids: CASSLSGTGTTYEQYF.

The rearrangement links TRBV6-5 to TRBJ2-7; 10 bases match TRBD2. V shed 0 bases and J 2 bases; nucleotides not matched to a gene: 4. There are 16 residues in the CDR3. Germline CDR1 reads MNHEY; CDR2 reads SVGAGI. CDR3 DNA: TGTGCCAGCAGTTACTCGAGTCTAGCGGGAGCCTACGAGCAGTACTTC. Residues: CASSYSSLAGAYEQYF.

The genes are TRBV5-1 and TRBJ1-1; 9 bases line up with TRBD1. Germline V gives CDR1 SGHRS, CDR2 YFSETQ. The CDR3 covers 17 residues. Trimming at V came to 2 bases and at J to 1 base, leaving 9 bases not matched to a gene. CDR3 in DNA: TGCGCCAGCAGCTTTGGGAGCTCGGGACAGGGGAACACTGAAGCTTTCTTT. This encodes CASSFGSSGQGNTEAFF.

The chain recombines TRBV3-1 (or the pseudogene TRBV3-2) with TRBJ2-7; TRBD2 aligns across 7 bases. Trimming at V came to 0 bases and at J to 5 bases, leaving 16 bases not matched to a gene. This CDR3 spans 18 amino acids. CDR1 and CDR2 (germline): LGHDT, YNNKEL (reference sequence). CDR3 loop: CASSQDWGGQRGIDEQYF. DNA for the CDR3: TGTGCCAGCAGCCAAGATTGGGGGGGTCAGCGGGGAATAGACGAGCAGTACTTC.

V and J are TRBV7-8 and TRBJ2-1; TRBD2 matches 8 bases. Germline lookup yields CDR1 SGHVS and CDR2 FQNEAQ. The CDR3 runs to 15 residues. The V segment lost 5 bases and the J segment 4 bases; nucleotides outside the gene matches: 7. CDR3 sequence reads: CASSPQRERYNEQFF. The CDR3 coding sequence is TGTGCCAGCAGCCCTCAGCGGGAGCGGTACAATGAGCAGTTCTTC.

The chain is built from TRBV7-8 and TRBJ1-1; 8 bases fit TRBD1. Trimming at V came to 4 bases and at J to 8 bases, leaving 18 bases not matched to a gene. The CDR3 has 17 residues. The germline V gene has CDR1 SGHVS and CDR2 FQNEAQ. In nucleotides, the CDR3 is TGTGCCAGCAGCTGGGGTAGGGCAGGGGGCGCCGGGTCAGAAGCTTTCTTT. This codes for CASSWGRAGGAGSEAFF.